This TCR beta chain was documented in a study of monozygotic twins with inflammatory bowel disease. Findings of the study overall: Different subtypes (of T cells) could not be told apart from one another.

Nested amplification of TCRalpha and TCRbeta cDNA involved two PCRs of around 16 and 10 cycles. TCRdb derives one entry per CDR3 protein from the 5' RACE reads, leaving out DNA. The sample has about 160,000 distinct CDR3 sequences, and its top ten clones hold 2.5% to 3%. This CDR3 contains 14 residues. CDR1 and CDR2 from the germline V gene are SGHKS and YYEKEE (reference sequence). Notes on this clonotype: Its target is unknown.

This clonotype was obtained from a human donor with ulcerative colitis or Crohn's disease, or a healthy co-twin of an affected twin (not recorded which). The sequencing sample was made of blood. J is TRBJ1-2 and V is TRBV5-5; TCRdb reports TRBD1, a call that lacks DNA to check it against. This chain's CDR3 is CASSSAWTGQGYTF.